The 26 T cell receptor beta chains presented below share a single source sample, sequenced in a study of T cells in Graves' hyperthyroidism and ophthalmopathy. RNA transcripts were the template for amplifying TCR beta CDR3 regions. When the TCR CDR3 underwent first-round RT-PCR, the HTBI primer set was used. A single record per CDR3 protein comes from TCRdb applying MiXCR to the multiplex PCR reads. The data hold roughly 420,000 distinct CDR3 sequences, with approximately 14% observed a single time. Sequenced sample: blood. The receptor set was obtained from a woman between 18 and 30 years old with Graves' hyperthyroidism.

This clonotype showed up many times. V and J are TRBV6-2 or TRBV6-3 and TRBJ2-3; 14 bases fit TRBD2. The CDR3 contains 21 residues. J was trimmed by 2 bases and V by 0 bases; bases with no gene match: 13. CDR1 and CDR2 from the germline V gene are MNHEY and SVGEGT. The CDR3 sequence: CASSYSTSGLAGGAFTDTQYF. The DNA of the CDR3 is TGTGCCAGCAGTTACTCGACCTCCGGACTAGCGGGGGGCGCCTTCACAGATACGCAGTATTTT.

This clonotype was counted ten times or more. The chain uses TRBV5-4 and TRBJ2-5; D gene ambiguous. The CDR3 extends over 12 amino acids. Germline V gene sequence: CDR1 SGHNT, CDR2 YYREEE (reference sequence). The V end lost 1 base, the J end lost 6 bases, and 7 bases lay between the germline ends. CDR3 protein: CASSLSKKTQYF. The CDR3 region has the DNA TGTGCCAGCAGCTTGAGTAAGAAGACCCAGTACTTC.

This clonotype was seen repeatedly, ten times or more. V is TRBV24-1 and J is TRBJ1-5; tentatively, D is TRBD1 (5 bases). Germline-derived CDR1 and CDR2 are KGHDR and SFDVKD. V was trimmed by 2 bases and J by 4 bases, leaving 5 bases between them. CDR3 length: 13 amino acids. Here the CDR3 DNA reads TGTGCCACCAGTGATTCAGGGAATCAGCCCCAGCATTTT. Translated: CATSDSGNQPQHF.

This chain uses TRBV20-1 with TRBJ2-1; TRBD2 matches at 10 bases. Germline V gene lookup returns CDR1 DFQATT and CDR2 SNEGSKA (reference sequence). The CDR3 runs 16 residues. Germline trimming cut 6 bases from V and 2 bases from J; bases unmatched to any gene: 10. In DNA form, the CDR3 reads TGCAGTGCAAACCTTGGAGCGGGAGGGGCCTACAATGAGCAGTTCTTC. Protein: CSANLGAGGAYNEQFF.

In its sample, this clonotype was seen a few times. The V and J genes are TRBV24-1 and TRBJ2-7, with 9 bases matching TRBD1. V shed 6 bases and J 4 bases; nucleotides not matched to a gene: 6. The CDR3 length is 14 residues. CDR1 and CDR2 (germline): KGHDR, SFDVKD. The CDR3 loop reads CATSHRGLGYEQYF. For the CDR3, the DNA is TGTGCCACCAGTCACAGGGGGCTTGGGTACGAGCAGTACTTC.

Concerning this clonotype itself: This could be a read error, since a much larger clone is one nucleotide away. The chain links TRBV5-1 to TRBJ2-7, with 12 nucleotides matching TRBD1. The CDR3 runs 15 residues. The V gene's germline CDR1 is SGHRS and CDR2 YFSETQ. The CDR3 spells CASSSPGQGAYEQCF. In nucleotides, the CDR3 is TGCGCCAGCAGCTCCCCGGGACAGGGGGCTTACGAGCAGTGCTTC. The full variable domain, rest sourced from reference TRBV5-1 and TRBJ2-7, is KAGVTQTPRYLIKTRGQQVTLSCSPISGHRSVSWYQQTPGQGLQFLFEYFSETQRNKGNFPGRFSGRQFSNSRSEMNVSTLELGDSALYLCASSSPGQGAYEQCFGPGTRLTVT.

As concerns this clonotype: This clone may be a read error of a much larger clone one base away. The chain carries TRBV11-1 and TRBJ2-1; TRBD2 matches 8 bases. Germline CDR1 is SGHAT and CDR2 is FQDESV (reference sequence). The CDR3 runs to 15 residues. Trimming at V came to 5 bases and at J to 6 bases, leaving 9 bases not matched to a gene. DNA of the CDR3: TGTGCCAGCAGCAACATAGCGGGGTTCTGCAATGAGCAGTTCTTC. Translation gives CASSNIAGFCNEQFF.

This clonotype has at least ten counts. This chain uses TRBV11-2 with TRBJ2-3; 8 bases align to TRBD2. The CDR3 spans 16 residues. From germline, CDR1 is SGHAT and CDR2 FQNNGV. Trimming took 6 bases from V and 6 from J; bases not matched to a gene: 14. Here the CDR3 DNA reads TGTGCCAGCAGAGAACTCGGGACTAGTAAGAGGGATACGCAGTATTTT. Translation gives CASRELGTSKRDTQYF.

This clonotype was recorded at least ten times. CDR3 region: CASSFGVASDTQYF. CDR3 nucleotides: TGTGCCAGCAGTTTCGGGGTGGCGTCAGATACGCAGTATTTT. The genes are TRBV27 and TRBJ2-3; tentative D call: TRBD2 (5 bases). Germline V gives CDR1 MNHEY, CDR2 SMNVEV (reference sequence). This CDR3 contains 14 residues. With 3 bases removed from V and 4 bases from J, the gap between germline ends came to 11 bases.

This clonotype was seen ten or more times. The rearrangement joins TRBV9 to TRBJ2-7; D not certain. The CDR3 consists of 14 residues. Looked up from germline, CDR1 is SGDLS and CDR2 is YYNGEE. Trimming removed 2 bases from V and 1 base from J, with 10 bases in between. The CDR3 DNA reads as TGTGCCAGCAGCGTTGGGCTGGATTCCTACGAGCAGTACTTC. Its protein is CASSVGLDSYEQYF.

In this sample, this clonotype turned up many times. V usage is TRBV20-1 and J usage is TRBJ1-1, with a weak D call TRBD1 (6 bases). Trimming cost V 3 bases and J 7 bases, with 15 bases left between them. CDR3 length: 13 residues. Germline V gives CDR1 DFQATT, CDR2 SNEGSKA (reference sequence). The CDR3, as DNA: TGCAGTGCTAGGGGGGGGGGCATGGATGAAGCTTTCTTT. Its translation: CSARGGGMDEAFF.

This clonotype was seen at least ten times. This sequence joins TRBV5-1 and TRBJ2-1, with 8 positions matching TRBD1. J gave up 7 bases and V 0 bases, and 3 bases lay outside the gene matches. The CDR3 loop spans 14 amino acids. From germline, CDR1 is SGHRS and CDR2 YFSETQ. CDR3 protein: CASSLATGGNEQFF. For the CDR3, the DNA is TGCGCCAGCAGCTTGGCCACAGGGGGTAATGAGCAGTTCTTC.

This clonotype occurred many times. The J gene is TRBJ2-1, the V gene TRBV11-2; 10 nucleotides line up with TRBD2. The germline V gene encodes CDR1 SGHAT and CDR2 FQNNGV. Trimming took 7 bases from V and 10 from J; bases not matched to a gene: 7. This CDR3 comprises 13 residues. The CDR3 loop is CASIVAGGKEQFF. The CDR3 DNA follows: TGTGCCAGCATCGTAGCGGGAGGTAAGGAGCAGTTCTTC.

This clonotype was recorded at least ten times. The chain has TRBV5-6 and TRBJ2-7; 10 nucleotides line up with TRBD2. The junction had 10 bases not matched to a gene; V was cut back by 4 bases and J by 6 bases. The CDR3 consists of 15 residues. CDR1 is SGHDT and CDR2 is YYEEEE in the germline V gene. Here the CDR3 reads CASSAGLAATLEQYF. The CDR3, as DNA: TGTGCCAGCAGCGCCGGACTAGCGGCAACCCTCGAGCAGTACTTC.

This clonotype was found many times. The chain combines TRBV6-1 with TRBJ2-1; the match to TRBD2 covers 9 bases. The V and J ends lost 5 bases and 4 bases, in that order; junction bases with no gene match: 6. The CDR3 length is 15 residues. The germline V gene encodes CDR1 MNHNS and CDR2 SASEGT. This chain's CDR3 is CASSTAAGGYNEQFF. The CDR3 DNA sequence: TGTGCCAGCAGTACCGCAGCGGGGGGATACAATGAGCAGTTCTTC.

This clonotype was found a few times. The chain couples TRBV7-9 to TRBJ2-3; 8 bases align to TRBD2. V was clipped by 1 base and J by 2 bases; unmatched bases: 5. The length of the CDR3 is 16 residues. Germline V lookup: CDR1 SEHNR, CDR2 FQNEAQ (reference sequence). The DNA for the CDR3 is TGTGCCAGCAGCTTAGGCCCAGCGGGGGCCACAGATACGCAGTATTTT. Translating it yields CASSLGPAGATDTQYF.

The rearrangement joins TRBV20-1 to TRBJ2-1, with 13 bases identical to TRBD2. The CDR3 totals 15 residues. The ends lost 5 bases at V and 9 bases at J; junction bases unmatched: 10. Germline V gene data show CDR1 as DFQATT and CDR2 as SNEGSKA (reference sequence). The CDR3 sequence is CSAPSTSGRGAEQFF. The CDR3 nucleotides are TGCAGTGCTCCCTCTACTAGCGGGAGGGGTGCTGAGCAGTTCTTC.

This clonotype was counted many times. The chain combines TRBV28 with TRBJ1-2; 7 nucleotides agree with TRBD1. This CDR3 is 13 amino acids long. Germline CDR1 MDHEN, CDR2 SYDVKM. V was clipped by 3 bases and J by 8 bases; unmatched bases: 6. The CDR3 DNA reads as TGTGCCAGCAGTTTTGGACAGGAGAAGGGCTACACCTTC. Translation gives CASSFGQEKGYTF.

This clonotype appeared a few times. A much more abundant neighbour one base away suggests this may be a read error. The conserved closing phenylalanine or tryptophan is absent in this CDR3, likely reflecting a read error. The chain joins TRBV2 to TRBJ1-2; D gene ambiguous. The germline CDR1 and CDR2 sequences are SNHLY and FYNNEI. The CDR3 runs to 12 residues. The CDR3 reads CARAISNYGYTL. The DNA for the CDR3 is TGTGCTCGGGCCATATCCAACTATGGCTACACCCTC.

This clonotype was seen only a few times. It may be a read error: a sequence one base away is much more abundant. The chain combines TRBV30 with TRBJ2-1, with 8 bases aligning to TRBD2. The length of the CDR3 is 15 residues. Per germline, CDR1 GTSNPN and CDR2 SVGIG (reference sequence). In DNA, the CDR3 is TGTGCCTGGAGTTTGGGGACTAGGGACTACAATGTGCAGTTCTTC. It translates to CAWSLGTRDYNVQFF.

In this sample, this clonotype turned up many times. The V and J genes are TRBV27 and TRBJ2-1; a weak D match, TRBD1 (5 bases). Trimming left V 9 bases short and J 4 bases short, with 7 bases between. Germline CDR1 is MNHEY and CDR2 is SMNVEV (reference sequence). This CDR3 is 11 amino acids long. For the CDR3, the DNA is TGTGCCAGTGGACAATACAATGAGCAGTTCTTC. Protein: CASGQYNEQFF.

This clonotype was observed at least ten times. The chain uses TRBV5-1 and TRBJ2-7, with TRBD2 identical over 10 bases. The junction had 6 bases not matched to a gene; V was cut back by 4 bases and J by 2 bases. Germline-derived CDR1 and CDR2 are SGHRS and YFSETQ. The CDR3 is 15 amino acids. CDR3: CASSSVAGGPYEQYF. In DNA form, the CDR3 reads TGCGCCAGCAGCAGTGTAGCGGGAGGCCCCTACGAGCAGTACTTC.

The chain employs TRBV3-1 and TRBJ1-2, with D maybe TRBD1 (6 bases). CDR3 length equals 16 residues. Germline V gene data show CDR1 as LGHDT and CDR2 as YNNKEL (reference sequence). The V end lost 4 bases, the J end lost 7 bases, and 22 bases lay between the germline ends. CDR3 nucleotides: TGTGCCAGCAGCCCCAGAGCGGGGGCGGGATTGGGTGGCTACACCTTC. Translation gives CASSPRAGAGLGGYTF.

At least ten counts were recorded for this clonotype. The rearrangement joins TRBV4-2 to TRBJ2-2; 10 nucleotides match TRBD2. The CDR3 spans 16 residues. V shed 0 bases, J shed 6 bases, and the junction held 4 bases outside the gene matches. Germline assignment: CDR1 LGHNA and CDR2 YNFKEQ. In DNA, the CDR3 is TGTGCCAGCAGCCAAGATACGAGCGGGGGGGCCGGGGAGCTGTTTTTT. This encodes CASSQDTSGGAGELFF.

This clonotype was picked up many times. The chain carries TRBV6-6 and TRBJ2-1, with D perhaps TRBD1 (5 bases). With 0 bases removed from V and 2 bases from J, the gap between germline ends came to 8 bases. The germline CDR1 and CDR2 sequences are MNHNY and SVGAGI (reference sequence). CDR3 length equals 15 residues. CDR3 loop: CASSYSTGTYNEQFF. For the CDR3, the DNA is TGTGCCAGCAGTTACTCAACAGGTACCTACAATGAGCAGTTCTTC.

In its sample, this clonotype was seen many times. The CDR3 nucleotides read TGTGCCAGCAGTAACGGACTAGCGGGTAGGCGGCATGAGCAGTTCTTC. Translating gives CASSNGLAGRRHEQFF. The chain has TRBV27 and TRBJ2-1; the match to TRBD2 covers 11 bases. The junction had 11 bases not matched to a gene; V was cut back by 5 bases and J by 8 bases. This CDR3 spans 16 amino acids. From germline, CDR1 is MNHEY and CDR2 SMNVEV (reference sequence).